Listed below are T cell receptor beta chains from one sample, sequenced in a study of metastatic and nonmetastatic thyroid tumors. MiXCR reprocessed the PCR reads for TCRdb. This repertoire shows tens of thousands of clones, around 25% found once; its top ten account for 9.2%. Input material: blood. The receptors were gathered from a female donor with papillary thyroid cancer or a benign thyroid nodule (not recorded which). Some clones in this sample may be carry-over from other donors' samples. The CDR3 runs from the conserved cysteine through the conserved F or W. A D gene is named only where the DNA matches it firmly. Size is omitted from some rows. Given values are once, few, many or a class for expanded clones.

size	V	J	D	DNA	CDR3
.	TRBV28	TRBJ1-5	TRBD1	TGTGCCAGCCTCCGGGACAGGGGGTTTAGGCAGCCCCAGCATTTT	CASLRDRGFRQPQHF
.	TRBV30	TRBJ1-1	.	TGTGCCTGGAGTCCAGGGGACCGGGCTTTCTTT	CAWSPGDRAFF
many	TRBV6-1	TRBJ2-1	TRBD2	TGTGCCAGCAGCTCTAGCGGGACCACCTACAATGAGCAGTTCTTC	CASSSSGTTYNEQFF
many	TRBV27	TRBJ2-6	.	TGTGCCAGCAGTTTATACACTTCTGGGGCCAACGTCCTGACTTTC	CASSLYTSGANVLTF
many	TRBV19	TRBJ1-1	.	TGTGCCAGTAGTATGGCCAGGAACACTGAAGCTTTCTTT	CASSMARNTEAFF
many	TRBV4-2	TRBJ2-5	TRBD1	TGTGCCAGCAGCCCAATAACAGGGGGCGAAGAGACCCAGTACTTC	CASSPITGGEETQYF
few	TRBV2	TRBJ2-5	TRBD1	TGTGCCAGCAGCGATACAGGGGGCGCAGAGACCCAGTACTTC	CASSDTGGAETQYF
.	TRBV30	TRBJ1-3	TRBD1	TGTGCCTGGAGGGAGACAGGGGCTGGAAACACCATATATTTT	CAWRETGAGNTIYF
.	TRBV10-1	TRBJ2-7	.	TGCGCCAGCAGTGAGTTAGGACGGCGGGAGCAGTACTTC	CASSELGRREQYF
many	TRBV4-3	TRBJ2-7	.	TGCGCCAGCAGCCAAGGAAGGGGCCAAGAGGAGCTCGAGCAGTACTTC	CASSQGRGQEELEQYF
many	TRBV9	TRBJ2-3	.	TGTGCCAGCACACATCCCTCTAGCACAGATACGCAGTATTTT	CASTHPSSTDTQYF
many	TRBV20-1	TRBJ2-4	.	TGCAGTGCTAGAATATTAGCCAAAAACATTCAGTACTTC	CSARILAKNIQYF
many	TRBV3-1	TRBJ2-1	.	TGTGCCAGCAGCCAACGTACCAATGAGCAGTTCTTC	CASSQRTNEQFF
many	TRBV5-5	TRBJ1-2	.	TGTGCCAGCAGCTCCCCGGGTAACTATGGCTACACCTTC	CASSSPGNYGYTF
.	TRBV11-2	TRBJ2-3	.	TGTGCCAGCAGCTCCCGGGGGTGGGATTCGGCAGATACGCAGTATTTT	CASSSRGWDSADTQYF
.	TRBV11-3	TRBJ2-2	TRBD1	TGTGCCAGCTGCTTTCACAGGGGGCGGGTGGAGCTGTTTTTT	CASCFHRGRVELFF
many	TRBV30	TRBJ1-1	.	TGTGCCTGGAGTGTATCGGGGGGGAGGTTTTTCTTT	CAWSVSGGRFFF
many	TRBV4-3	TRBJ2-5	.	TGCGCCAGCAGCCAAGACAGGGGCCAAGAGACCCAGTACTTC	CASSQDRGQETQYF
many	TRBV6-6	TRBJ2-7	.	TGTGCCAGCAGTTACCGCCAGGGAGGTATCGAGCAGTACTTC	CASSYRQGGIEQYF
many	TRBV28	TRBJ1-1	.	TGTGCCAGCAGCGGGATGGGGGACGAAGCTTTCTTT	CASSGMGDEAFF
medium-sized	TRBV4-1	TRBJ2-7	.	TGCGCCAGCAGCCAAAGGCAGGGCTACGAGCAGTACTTC	CASSQRQGYEQYF
many	TRBV18	TRBJ2-1	TRBD1	TGTGCCAGCTCACCGGGCGGTTGGACAGGGGTATACAATGAGCAGTTCTTC	CASSPGGWTGVYNEQFF
many	TRBV6-1	TRBJ2-2	TRBD1	TGTGCCAGCAGCCCCCGGGACAGGGGTAACACCGGGGAGCTGTTTTTT	CASSPRDRGNTGELFF
many	TRBV30	TRBJ1-4	.	TGTGCCTGGGAACCGGGTATTAATGAAAAACTGTTTTTT	CAWEPGINEKLFF
few	TRBV20-1	TRBJ2-5	TRBD2	TGCAGTGCTAGAGATAGGGCCCCTAGCGGCCTCGGGGCTAGGGGCTTC	CSARDRAPSGLGARGF
medium-sized	TRBV19	TRBJ2-1	.	TGTGCCAGTAGTATCGAGGGGTCCACCTACAATGAGCAGTTCTTC	CASSIEGSTYNEQFF
few	TRBV27	TRBJ2-1	TRBD2	TGTGCCAGCAGTCCCTATAGCGGGAGGGCCTCGTACAATGATCTGTTCTTC	CASSPYSGRASYNDLFF
many	TRBV19	TRBJ2-1	TRBD2	TGTGCCAGTAGTATGCTAGCGGGAAAACTAAACAATGAGCAGTTCTTC	CASSMLAGKLNNEQFF
many	TRBV7-2	TRBJ2-1	.	TGTGCCAGCAGCTCCCAGGGGAGAAATGAGCAGTTCTTC	CASSSQGRNEQFF
many	TRBV6-1	TRBJ2-3	.	TGTGCCAGCAGTCGGACGACAGATTTCACAGATACGCAGTATTTT	CASSRTTDFTDTQYF
.	TRBV15	TRBJ1-6	.	TGTGCCACCAGCAGTCTCCAGACACCTTCACCCCTCCACTTT	CATSSLQTPSPLHF
.	TRBV6-1	TRBJ2-2	.	TGTGCCAGCAGTGAATGGCGCTCCCCCGGGGAGCTGTTTTTT	CASSEWRSPGELFF
.	TRBV28	TRBJ1-6	.	TGTGCCAGCAGTTCCCCACCGACCGGTTCACCCCTCCACTTT	CASSSPPTGSPLHF
many	TRBV3-1	TRBJ2-2	.	TGTGCCAGCAGGAATGGCGGGACGAACACCGGGGAGCTGTTTTTT	CASRNGGTNTGELFF
many	TRBV2	TRBJ2-4	.	TGTGCCAGCAGTGCCGTGGCCGGGGCCCTCCTCTTCTTC	CASSAVAGALLFF
few	TRBV6-1	TRBJ2-3	TRBD1	TGTGCCAGCGAAACCGGACAGGGTACAGATACGCAGTATTTT	CASETGQGTDTQYF
many	TRBV4-3	TRBJ2-3	.	TGCGCCAGCAGCCAAAGTGGCGTCGCAGATACGCAGTATTTT	CASSQSGVADTQYF
many	TRBV30	TRBJ1-5	.	TGTGCCTGGAGTGTTCAGGGGCGCGGGAGCAATCAGCCCCAGCATTTT	CAWSVQGRGSNQPQHF
.	TRBV5-1	TRBJ1-1	.	TGCGCCAGCAGCGTAAGACCCGGGACTAAAGCTTTCTTT	CASSVRPGTKAFF
medium-sized	TRBV6-1	TRBJ1-6	TRBD1	TGTGCCAGCAGTCCCGGGACAGTGGGCTCACCCCTCCACTTT	CASSPGTVGSPLHF
many	TRBV19	TRBJ2-7	TRBD1	TGTGCCAGTAGCGCCGGACAGGGTGCGGAGTACGAGCAGTACTTC	CASSAGQGAEYEQYF
.	TRBV20-1	TRBJ1-3	TRBD1	TGCAGTGCTAGTTTTAGGGGACAGGGTCCTAGGCGAAACACCATATATTTT	CSASFRGQGPRRNTIYF
few	TRBV12-3/TRBV12-4	TRBJ2-7	.	TGTGCCAGCAGTTTAGCGCGGGGCAGGAGGGGCTACGAGCAGTACTTC	CASSLARGRRGYEQYF
.	TRBV20-1	TRBJ2-3	.	TGCAGTGCTAGATCCGGGACGCGGGGAGATACGCAGTATTTT	CSARSGTRGDTQYF
many	TRBV4-3	TRBJ2-7	TRBD2	TGCGCCAGCAGCCAAGATCCTGGACTAGCGACTCGGGAGCAGTACTTC	CASSQDPGLATREQYF
many	TRBV12-3/TRBV12-4	TRBJ2-1	TRBD2	TGTGCCAGCACGCTACTAGCGGGAGTGGATGAGCAGTTCTTC	CASTLLAGVDEQFF
.	TRBV7-2	TRBJ1-4	.	TGTGCCAGCCTCTTATACTCTACAACTAATGAAAAACTGTTTTTT	CASLLYSTTNEKLFF
.	TRBV30	TRBJ1-4	TRBD1	TGTGCCTTCACAGGGGGTTCTAATGAAAAACTGTTTTTT	CAFTGGSNEKLFF
few	TRBV12-3/TRBV12-4	TRBJ2-2	.	TGTGCCAGCAGGTTTTGGGGTTCCACCGGGGAGCTGTTTTTT	CASRFWGSTGELFF
many	TRBV19	TRBJ2-1	.	TGTGCCAGTAGTATAAAAGGGCGGGCCGTCTACAATGAGCAGTTCTTC	CASSIKGRAVYNEQFF
many	TRBV6-1	TRBJ2-5	TRBD2	TGTGCCAGCAATCTCATAGCGGGGGGGCAGGAGACCCAGTACTTC	CASNLIAGGQETQYF
few	TRBV15	TRBJ2-7	.	TGTGCCACCAGCAGAGGGTGGAGCCTGAACGGGCAGTACTTC	CATSRGWSLNGQYF
many	TRBV5-1	TRBJ1-6	.	TGCGCCAGCAGCGGGGGGTACAGGGATTCACCCCTCCACTTT	CASSGGYRDSPLHF
medium-sized	TRBV6-2/TRBV6-3	TRBJ2-1	.	TGTGCCAGCAGTTACTCGCAGCGGATCCGCTACAATGAGCAGTTCTTC	CASSYSQRIRYNEQFF
few	TRBV19	TRBJ2-2	.	TGTGCCAGTAGTCCCGACGCCGGGGAGCTGTTTTTT	CASSPDAGELFF
.	TRBV18	TRBJ2-2	.	TGTGCCAGCTCACCAGGGTCGTCCACCGGGGAGCTGTTTTTT	CASSPGSSTGELFF
medium-sized	TRBV6-2/TRBV6-3	TRBJ2-2	.	TGTGCCAGCAGTTCGGGGCAGGGTGAGGCCGGGGAGCTGTTTTTT	CASSSGQGEAGELFF
many	TRBV6-1	TRBJ1-6	TRBD1	TGTGCCAGCAAAGACCGGGACAGGGTTGCCGGTTCACCCCTCCACTTT	CASKDRDRVAGSPLHF
medium-sized	TRBV6-1	TRBJ1-2	.	TGTGCCAGCAGGTCTGGCTACACCTTC	CASRSGYTF